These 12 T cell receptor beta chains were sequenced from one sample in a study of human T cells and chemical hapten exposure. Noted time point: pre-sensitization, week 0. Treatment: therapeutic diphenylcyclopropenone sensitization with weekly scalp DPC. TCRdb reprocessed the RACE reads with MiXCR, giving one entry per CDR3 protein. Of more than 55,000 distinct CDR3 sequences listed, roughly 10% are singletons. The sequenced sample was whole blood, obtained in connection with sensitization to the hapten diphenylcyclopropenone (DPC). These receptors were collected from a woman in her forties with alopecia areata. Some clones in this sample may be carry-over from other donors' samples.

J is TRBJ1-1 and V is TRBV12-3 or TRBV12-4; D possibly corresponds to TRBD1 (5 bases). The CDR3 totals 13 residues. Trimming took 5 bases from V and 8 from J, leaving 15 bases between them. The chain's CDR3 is CASSGRYGAEAFF. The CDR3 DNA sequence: TGTGCCAGCAGTGGGCGTTACGGGGCCGAAGCTTTCTTT.

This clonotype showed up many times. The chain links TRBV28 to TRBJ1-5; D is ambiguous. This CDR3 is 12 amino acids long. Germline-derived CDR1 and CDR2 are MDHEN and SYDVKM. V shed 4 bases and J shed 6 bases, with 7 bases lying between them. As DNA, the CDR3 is TGTGCCAGCAGTTCCCTTGGTCAGCCCCAGCATTTT. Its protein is CASSSLGQPQHF.

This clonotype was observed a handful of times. CDR3 sequence: CASSQTVGDYGYTF. The CDR3 DNA reads as TGTGCCAGCAGTCAGACAGTAGGGGACTATGGCTACACCTTC. The genes are TRBV2 and TRBJ1-2, with D possibly matching TRBD1 (5 bases). The CDR3 length is 14 residues. Germline values: CDR1 SNHLY, CDR2 FYNNEI. Between the trimmed V and J ends, which lost 5 bases and 3 bases, there was a span of 13 bases.

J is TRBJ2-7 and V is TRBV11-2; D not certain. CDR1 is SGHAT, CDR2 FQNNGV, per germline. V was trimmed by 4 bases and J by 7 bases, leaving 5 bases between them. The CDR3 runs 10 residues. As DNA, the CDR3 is TGTGCCAGCAGCTCGGTGGAGCAGTACTTC. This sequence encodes CASSSVEQYF.

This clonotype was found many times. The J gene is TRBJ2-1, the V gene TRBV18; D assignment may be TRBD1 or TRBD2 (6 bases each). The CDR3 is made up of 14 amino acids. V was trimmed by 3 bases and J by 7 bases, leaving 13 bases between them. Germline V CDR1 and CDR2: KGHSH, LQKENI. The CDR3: CASSPVGGQNEQFF. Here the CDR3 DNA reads TGTGCCAGCTCACCGGTCGGGGGCCAGAATGAGCAGTTCTTC.

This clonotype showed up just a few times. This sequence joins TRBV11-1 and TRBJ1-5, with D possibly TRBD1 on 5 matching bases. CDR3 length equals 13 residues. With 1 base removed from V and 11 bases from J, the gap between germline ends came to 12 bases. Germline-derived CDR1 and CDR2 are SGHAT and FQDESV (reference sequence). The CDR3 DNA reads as TGTGCCAGCAGCTTAGGGGGGAGCGCGGCCCAGCATTTT. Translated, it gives CASSLGGSAAQHF.

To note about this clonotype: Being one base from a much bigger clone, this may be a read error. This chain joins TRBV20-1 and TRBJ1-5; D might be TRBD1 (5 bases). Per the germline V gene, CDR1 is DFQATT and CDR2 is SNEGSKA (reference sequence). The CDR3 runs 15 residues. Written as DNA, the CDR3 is TGCAGAGCTAGGGTCATAGGGGTGGGCAATCAGCCCCAGCATTTT. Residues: CRARVIGVGNQPQHF.

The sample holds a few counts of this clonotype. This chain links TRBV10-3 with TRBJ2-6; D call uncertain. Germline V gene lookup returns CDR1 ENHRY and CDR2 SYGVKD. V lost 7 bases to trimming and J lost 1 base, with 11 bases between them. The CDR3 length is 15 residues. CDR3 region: CAIMASGSGANVLTF. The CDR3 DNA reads TGTGCCATCATGGCCTCTGGTTCTGGGGCCAACGTCCTGACTTTC.

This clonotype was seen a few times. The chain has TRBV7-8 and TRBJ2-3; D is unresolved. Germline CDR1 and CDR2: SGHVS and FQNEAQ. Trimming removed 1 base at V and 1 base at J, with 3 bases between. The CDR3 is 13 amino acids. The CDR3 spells CASSLVRTDTQYF. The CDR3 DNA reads TGTGCCAGCAGCTTAGTCCGCACAGATACGCAGTATTTT.

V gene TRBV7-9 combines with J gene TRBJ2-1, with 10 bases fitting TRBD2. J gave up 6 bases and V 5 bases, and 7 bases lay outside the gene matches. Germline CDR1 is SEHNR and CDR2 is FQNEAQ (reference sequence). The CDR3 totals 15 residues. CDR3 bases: TGTGCCAGCAGCAGACCGGGACTAGCGACCAATGAGCAGTTCTTC. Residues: CASSRPGLATNEQFF.

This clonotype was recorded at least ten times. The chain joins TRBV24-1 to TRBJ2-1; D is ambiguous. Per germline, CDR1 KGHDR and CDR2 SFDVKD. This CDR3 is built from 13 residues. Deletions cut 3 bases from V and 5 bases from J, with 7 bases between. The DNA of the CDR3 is TGTGCCACCAGTGATGACGTCCACAATGAGCAGTTCTTC. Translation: CATSDDVHNEQFF.

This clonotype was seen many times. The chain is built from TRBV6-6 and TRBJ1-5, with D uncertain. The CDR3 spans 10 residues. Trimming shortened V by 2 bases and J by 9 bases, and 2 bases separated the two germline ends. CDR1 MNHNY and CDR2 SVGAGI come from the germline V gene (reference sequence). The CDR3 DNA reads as TGTGCCAGCAGTTACCGGCCCCAGCATTTT. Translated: CASSYRPQHF.